Reported below is one TCR beta chain. Its cognate antigen is unknown. A junction boundary mismatches the germline segment, possibly from a read error. Total RNA extracted from each sample amounted to at least 5.5 micrograms. The sample originates from a study of blood T cells in healthy people across ages. The study's findings and limits: It was held that the diversity estimates obtained from one million T cells were underestimates. PBMCs went unsorted, and a conclusive naive versus antigen-experienced comparison was therefore prevented.

A sample-barcoded 5' primer and a J-beta primer mix were used in a second PCR of roughly 7 to 12 cycles. TCRdb ran MiXCR on the 5' RACE reads and lists one entry per CDR3 protein. The sample has 980,000 or so distinct CDR3 sequences; 45% to 50% are singletons. Germline V gene sequence: CDR1 SQVTM, CDR2 ANQGSEA. The CDR3 is 12 amino acids. Source material: blood. The clonotype originates from a man aged 25 to 45 in good health. V is TRBV29-1 and J is TRBJ2-7; no clear D gene. CDR3 sequence reads: CSAEHTTYEQYF. As DNA, the CDR3 is TGCAGCGCTGAACACACAACTTACGAGCAGTACTTC.